These 7 T cell receptor beta chains came from one sample sequenced in a study of regulatory T cells in long-lasting Graves disease. Time point given: newly diagnosed GD, antithyroid drugs for less than 3 months. TCR sequences were obtained from RNA taken from PBMCs. The authors built TCR beta libraries using iRepertoire HTBI primers and Arm-PCR of CDR3 regions. TCRdb processed the multiplex PCR reads anew with MiXCR; each CDR3 protein has one entry. The sample lists under 250,000 distinct CDR3 sequences, approximately 18% occurring once. These same records also appear under a second study, on T cells in Graves' hyperthyroidism and ophthalmopathy.

The material sequenced was peripheral blood mononuclear cells (PBMCs), taken at new diagnosis, from a patient treated with antithyroid drugs. The receptors come from a woman younger than 45 with Graves disease.

This clonotype has only a few counts. A much larger clone differs from this one at a single base, so this may be a read error. J is TRBJ2-1 and V is TRBV28; D not certain. The CDR3 has 12 amino acids. CDR1 is MDHEN and CDR2 is SYDVKM in the germline V gene. Trimming stripped 2 bases from V and 5 bases from J, with 4 bases between. CDR3 nucleotides: TGTGCCAGCAGTTTACTTAACAATGAGCAGTTCTTC. Protein: CASSLLNNEQFF.

This clonotype showed up many times. The chain couples TRBV2 to TRBJ1-2; TRBD1 aligns across 8 bases. This CDR3 is built from 14 residues. CDR1 is SNHLY, CDR2 FYNNEI, per germline. V lost 6 bases and J lost 2; bases outside the gene matches: 5. CDR3 sequence reads: CASSAWTGNYGYTF. The CDR3 nucleotides are TGTGCCAGCAGCGCTTGGACAGGGAACTATGGCTACACCTTC.

Notes on this clonotype: A much larger clone differs by one base, so this may be a read error. V and J are TRBV28 and TRBJ2-1, with 12 bases identical to TRBD2. Germline CDR1 and CDR2: MDHEN and SYDVKM. The CDR3 runs to 14 residues. Trimming at V came to 6 bases and at J to 5 bases, leaving 2 bases not matched to a gene. CDR3 loop: CASRTSGGHNEQFF. The CDR3 DNA follows: TGTGCCAGCAGGACTAGCGGGGGTCACAATGAGCAGTTCTTC. The variable domain in full, completed from reference TRBV28 and TRBJ2-1, reads DVKVTQSSRYLVKRTGEKVFLECVQDMDHENMFWYRQDPGLGLRLIYFSYDVKMKEKGDIPEGYSVSREKKERFSLILESASTNQTSMYLCASRTSGGHNEQFFGPGTRLTVL.

This clonotype has a count of ten or more. The rearrangement uses TRBV19 and TRBJ2-5; either TRBD1 or TRBD2 may supply D (6 bases each). The V end was cut by 1 base, the J end by 3 bases, with 15 bases between. Germline V lookup: CDR1 LNHDA, CDR2 SQIVND (reference sequence). The CDR3 sequence is 16 residues long. CDR3 sequence reads: CASSIVQGRGEETQYF. CDR3 DNA: TGTGCCAGTAGTATAGTACAGGGAAGGGGGGAAGAGACCCAGTACTTC.

This clonotype occurred many times. The CDR3 is CASSSSGGGETQYF. The CDR3 DNA reads as TGTGCCAGCAGTTCCAGCGGGGGGGGAGAGACCCAGTACTTC. The chain joins TRBV28 to TRBJ2-5; 10 bases agree with TRBD2. Germline trimming cut 4 bases from V and 4 bases from J; bases unmatched to any gene: 3. Germline CDR1 MDHEN, CDR2 SYDVKM. CDR3 length: 14 residues.

This clonotype has ten or more counts. This chain uses TRBV10-1 with TRBJ1-6; 12 bases agree with TRBD1. The CDR3 covers 16 residues. V shed 6 bases and J 7 bases; nucleotides not matched to a gene: 7. In germline, CDR1 is WNHNN, CDR2 SYGVQD (reference sequence). The CDR3 sequence: CASRSGQGAPNSPLHF. The DNA for the CDR3 is TGCGCCAGCAGATCGGGACAGGGGGCACCCAATTCACCCCTCCACTTT.

Many counts were recorded for this clonotype. The chain links TRBV6-5 to TRBJ2-7, with D tentatively TRBD1 (5 bases). The germline V gene encodes CDR1 MNHEY and CDR2 SVGAGI. V gave up 4 bases and J gave up 3 bases, with 13 bases separating them. This CDR3 region has 14 residues. The CDR3 DNA sequence: TGTGCCAGCAGTTTCACGACAGAAAACTACGAGCAGTACTTC. Translation gives CASSFTTENYEQYF.